One sample yielded the 32 T cell receptor beta chains listed below, sequenced in a study of blood T cell repertoires in COVID-19. TCRdb keeps only in-frame clones here, not all; method: immunoSEQ multiplex PCR. The sample shows 150,000 or so clones, 84% of them seen only once. Sequencing input: peripheral blood. The receptors were sampled from a human donor in a cohort sampled during active COVID-19.

This clone was recorded a few times. In DNA form, the CDR3 reads TGTGCCGGTCAGAACAGGGAGAGTCCACCCCTCCACTTT. Amino acids: CAGQNRESPPLHF. The chain couples TRBV28 to TRBJ1-6; a weak D match, TRBD1 (6 bases). There are 13 residues in the CDR3. V lost 11 bases and J lost 11, with 19 bases in between. The germline V gene encodes CDR1 MDHEN and CDR2 SYDVKM.

The genes are TRBV2 and TRBJ2-7; 13 nucleotides match TRBD2. This CDR3 has 18 amino acids. The V and J ends lost 10 bases and 6 bases, in that order; junction bases with no gene match: 21. Germline-derived CDR1 and CDR2 are SNHLY and FYNNEI. In DNA, the CDR3 is TGTGCCACCTTTCAGGGGGCGCGTTTACTAGCGGGAGGGGGCGAGCAGTACGTC. This gives the protein CATFQGARLLAGGGEQYV.

A word on this clone: The same CDR3 is also encoded by other DNA sequences in this sample. V is TRBV24-1 and J is TRBJ2-3, with 11 bases that match TRBD2. This CDR3 has 14 amino acids. The germline V gene encodes CDR1 KGHDR and CDR2 SFDVKD. With 9 bases clipped from V and 0 bases from J, the junction kept 1 base outside the gene matches. Here the CDR3 reads CATGTSGSTDTQYF. The CDR3 coding sequence is TGTGCCACCGGGACTAGCGGTAGCACAGATACGCAGTATTTT.

A single count supports this clone. One junction end disagrees with the germline gene, perhaps due to a read error. This chain links TRBV15 with TRBJ2-7; 8 bases agree with TRBD1. The CDR3 has 14 residues. Germline V CDR1 and CDR2: LNHNV, YYDKDF (reference sequence). CDR3 nucleotides: TGTGCCACCAGCGGAGACAGGGGCCACTACGAGCAGTACTTC. This gives the protein CATSGDRGHYEQYF.

The chain uses TRBV18 and TRBJ1-2; the D gene is possibly TRBD1 (6 bases). The CDR3 is made up of 14 amino acids. Germline values: CDR1 KGHSH, CDR2 LQKENI. Trimming took 3 bases from V and 14 from J, leaving 22 bases between them. CDR3 protein: CASSPSRTVVLETF. The CDR3 coding sequence is TGTGCCAGCTCACCTTCGAGGACAGTGGTTTTGGAAACCTTC.

The J gene is TRBJ2-2, the V gene TRBV7-2, with 7 bases aligning to TRBD2. The CDR3 loop spans 13 amino acids. The germline CDR1 and CDR2 sequences are SGHTA and FQGNSA. V was pared by 8 bases and J by 2 bases, with 2 bases of the junction left unmatched. The CDR3, as DNA: TGTGCCAGCGGGACTAAAAACACCGGGGAGCTGTTTTTT. It specifies CASGTKNTGELFF.

The chain combines TRBV7-2 with TRBJ2-5; 14 bases are a match to TRBD2. Germline CDR1 reads SGHTA; CDR2 reads FQGNSA. CDR3 length: 17 amino acids. The J segment lost 1 base and the V segment lost 5 bases, leaving 6 bases of the junction unmatched. The CDR3 here is CASSTGLAGVVQETQYF. The CDR3, as DNA: TGTGCCAGCAGCACGGGACTAGCGGGAGTTGTCCAAGAGACCCAGTACTTC.

The rearrangement links TRBV6-1 to TRBJ2-6; possibly TRBD1 for D (6 bases). The CDR3 extends over 18 amino acids. V was trimmed by 1 base and J by 4 bases, leaving 17 bases between them. Germline CDR1 reads MNHNS; CDR2 reads SASEGT. DNA of the CDR3: TGTGCCAGCAGTGAAGAGGGCAGGGGTGTGAAAGGGGCCAACGTCCTGACTTTC. Translated, it gives CASSEEGRGVKGANVLTF.

Notes on this clone: Within the sample, other DNA sequences also encode this same CDR3. Here the CDR3 DNA reads TGTGCCAGCAGTGTAGGGGACACTGAAGCTTTCTTT. This sequence encodes CASSVGDTEAFF. V is TRBV6-2 or TRBV6-3 and J is TRBJ1-1; TRBD1 is a possible D gene (5 bases). Per the germline V gene, CDR1 is MNHEY and CDR2 is SVGEGT. This CDR3 has 12 amino acids. V gave up 5 bases and J gave up 3 bases, with 7 bases separating them.

The chain is built from TRBV18 and TRBJ1-6; D is possibly TRBD1 (6 bases). The CDR3 is made up of 18 amino acids. Germline lookup yields CDR1 KGHSH and CDR2 LQKENI. V was clipped by 0 bases and J by 6 bases, with 18 bases between them. The CDR3 here is CASSPPRTPTRGNSPLHF. CDR3 bases: TGTGCCAGCTCACCACCCCGGACCCCAACCAGGGGTAATTCACCCCTCCACTTT.

The rearrangement uses TRBV5-5 and TRBJ1-1, with 7 bases matching TRBD1. Germline CDR1 SGHKS, CDR2 YYEKEE (reference sequence). This CDR3 is built from 16 residues. V lost 4 bases and J lost 4; bases outside the gene matches: 13. The CDR3 DNA reads as TGTGCCAGCAGCCCGAACATCATCAGGGGGTTCACTGAAGCTTTCTTT. It yields the protein CASSPNIIRGFTEAFF.

V is TRBV7-2 and J is TRBJ2-1; TRBD2 matches 8 bases. The trim removed 1 base at V and 13 bases at J, leaving 12 bases unmatched. Germline V lookup: CDR1 SGHTA, CDR2 FQGNSA. CDR3 length equals 15 residues. CDR3 in amino acids: CASSLGAGGGYAQFF. CDR3 bases: TGTGCCAGCAGCTTAGGGGCGGGGGGTGGCTATGCCCAGTTCTTC.

The gene calls are TRBV12-5 and TRBJ1-1; TRBD1 might be the D (6 bases). Germline V gene data show CDR1 as LGHNT and CDR2 as FRNRAP. This CDR3 has 16 residues. Trimming took off 0 bases at V and 4 bases at J, with 15 bases between the two ends. CDR3 in DNA: TGTGCTAGTGGTTTGGTAACCACAGGGCCCCTCACTGAAGCTTTCTTT. Translation gives CASGLVTTGPLTEAFF.

This clone was observed at least ten times. The V call is TRBV4-2, the J call TRBJ2-2; TRBD2 agrees at 9 bases. The CDR3 length is 17 residues. The V and J ends lost 0 bases and 4 bases, in that order; junction bases with no gene match: 6. Germline V gene sequence: CDR1 LGHNA, CDR2 YNFKEQ. The chain's CDR3 is CASSQDWAGGVTGELFF. DNA of the CDR3: TGTGCCAGCAGCCAAGATTGGGCGGGGGGGGTCACCGGGGAGCTGTTTTTT.

The genes are TRBV6-5 and TRBJ1-1, with D possibly TRBD1 on 6 matching bases. The V end was cut by 4 bases, the J end by 2 bases, with 14 bases between. The CDR3 runs to 15 residues. Germline V CDR1 and CDR2: MNHEY, SVGAGI. The CDR3 nucleotides read TGTGCCAGCAGTTGGAACCAGGGGATAAACACTGAAGCTTTCTTT. Encoded protein: CASSWNQGINTEAFF.

Points on this clone: This sample includes further DNA sequences coding for the same CDR3. V is TRBV7-9 and J is TRBJ2-7; possible D gene TRBD1, 6 bases. The CDR3 is 12 amino acids. Germline-derived CDR1 and CDR2 are SEHNR and FQNEAQ (reference sequence). Trimming took off 2 bases at V and 7 bases at J, with 9 bases between the two ends. This chain's CDR3 is CASSLTGLEQYF. The CDR3 nucleotides read TGTGCCAGCAGCTTAACAGGGTTGGAGCAGTACTTC. The whole variable domain, filled in from reference TRBV7-9 and TRBJ2-7, reads DTGVSQNPRHKITKRGQNVTFRCDPISEHNRLYWYRQTLGQGPEFLTYFQNEAQLEKSRLLSDRFSAERPKGSFSTLEIQRTEQGDSAMYLCASSLTGLEQYFGPGTRLTVT.

This rearrangement joins TRBV5-4 to TRBJ1-2, with D maybe TRBD1 (6 bases). Germline V CDR1 and CDR2: SGHNT, YYREEE (reference sequence). With 2 bases removed from V and 7 bases from J, the gap between germline ends came to 15 bases. This CDR3 has 14 residues. DNA for the CDR3: TGTGCCAGCAGCTTACAGGGTCTGATAGCTGGCTACACCTTC. Its protein is CASSLQGLIAGYTF.

In its sample, this clone was seen a few times. V is TRBV19 and J is TRBJ1-5, with no clear D. From germline, CDR1 is LNHDA and CDR2 SQIVND (reference sequence). Trimming took off 3 bases at V and 2 bases at J, with 8 bases between the two ends. This CDR3 has 14 amino acids. The CDR3 spells CASSIMAGNQPQHF. CDR3 nucleotide sequence: TGTGCCAGTAGTATTATGGCAGGCAATCAGCCCCAGCATTTT.

The J gene is TRBJ2-5, the V gene TRBV19, with D possibly TRBD2 on 5 matching bases. V lost 3 bases to trimming and J lost 3 bases, with 8 bases between them. The CDR3 is 13 residues long. Germline loops: CDR1 LNHDA, CDR2 SQIVND (reference sequence). CDR3 nucleotides: TGTGCCAGTAGTATTTCCGGGGAAGAGACCCAGTACTTC. Protein sequence: CASSISGEETQYF.

The CDR3 region is CASSLEPSGPPSYNEQFF. CDR3 sequence (DNA): TGTGCCAGCAGCTTGGAGCCTAGCGGGCCCCCCTCCTACAATGAGCAGTTCTTC. The chain couples TRBV5-4 to TRBJ2-1, with 8 nucleotides matching TRBD2. This CDR3 has 18 residues. Losses at the gene ends were 0 bases for V and 0 bases for J; bases not matched to a gene: 8. The germline gives CDR1 SGHNT, CDR2 YYREEE (reference sequence).

This sequence joins TRBV27 and TRBJ1-6, with D uncertain. Trimming pared 2 bases from V and 8 bases from J, leaving 10 bases between. There are 14 residues in the CDR3. Germline V gene sequence: CDR1 MNHEY, CDR2 SMNVEV (reference sequence). CDR3 residues: CASSLGGLDSPLHF. Here the CDR3 DNA reads TGTGCCAGCAGTTTAGGAGGTCTTGATTCACCCCTCCACTTT.

This chain links TRBV10-3 with TRBJ2-1; D is possibly TRBD2 (7 bases). The CDR3 is made up of 16 amino acids. The germline V gene encodes CDR1 ENHRY and CDR2 SYGVKD. V was cut by 4 bases and J by 4 bases, with 17 bases left in between. CDR3 DNA sequence: TGTGCCATCAGTGTGGGAGGGGGGATCCCATACAATGAGCAGTTCTTC. Protein sequence: CAISVGGGIPYNEQFF.

The gene calls are TRBV2 and TRBJ1-2; D gene uncertain. The V gene lost 0 bases and the J gene lost 4 bases, with 9 bases spanning the gap. CDR1 is SNHLY, CDR2 FYNNEI, per germline. There are 14 residues in the CDR3. The CDR3 bases are TGTGCCAGCAGTGAAGCTGGAGTCGCCTATGGCTACACCTTC. Residues: CASSEAGVAYGYTF.

Comments on this clone: This sample includes further DNA sequences coding for the same CDR3. The genes are TRBV5-1 and TRBJ1-5; TRBD1 might be the D (6 bases). The V gene's germline CDR1 is SGHRS and CDR2 YFSETQ. The CDR3 runs 15 residues. Trimming removed 0 bases from V and 0 bases from J, with 7 bases in between. Here the CDR3 DNA reads TGCGCCAGCAGCTTGGCAGGGGATAGCAATCAGCCCCAGCATTTT. This translates into CASSLAGDSNQPQHF.

This chain connects TRBV19 to TRBJ2-1; 10 positions agree with TRBD1. The CDR3 runs 14 residues. Germline V lookup: CDR1 LNHDA, CDR2 SQIVND (reference sequence). V shed 9 bases and J 5 bases; nucleotides not matched to a gene: 7. The CDR3 region has the DNA TGTGCCAGCCGAACGGGACAGGGGAACAATGAGCAGTTCTTC. Residues: CASRTGQGNNEQFF.

This clone was seen only a few times. This sequence joins TRBV12-3 or TRBV12-4 and TRBJ1-1; TRBD1 matches at 8 bases. This CDR3 has 13 residues. The V gene end was trimmed by 6 bases and the J gene end by 10 bases; junction bases not matched to a gene: 10. CDR3 sequence: CASRTTGGRGAFF. The CDR3 bases are TGTGCCAGCAGGACTACAGGGGGAAGGGGAGCTTTCTTT.

The genes are TRBV6-4 and TRBJ2-1; the D gene is possibly TRBD1 (5 bases). V was pared by 4 bases and J by 9 bases, with 16 bases between. Germline V lookup: CDR1 MRHNA, CDR2 SNTAGT. The CDR3 has 14 amino acids. This CDR3 is CASSASTGKTEQFF. The CDR3 DNA reads TGTGCCAGCAGTGCCTCCACAGGAAAGACTGAGCAGTTCTTC.

Here the CDR3 reads CASSLPVAKNIQYF. CDR3 in DNA: TGTGCCAGCAGCTTACCGGTAGCCAAAAACATTCAGTACTTC. J is TRBJ2-4 and V is TRBV7-9, with no clear D. This CDR3 has 14 amino acids. In germline, CDR1 is SEHNR, CDR2 FQNEAQ (reference sequence). Trimming shortened V by 2 bases and J by 0 bases, and 5 bases separated the two germline ends.

The chain carries TRBV19 and TRBJ2-5, with D perhaps TRBD1 (5 bases). Germline CDR1 reads LNHDA; CDR2 reads SQIVND (reference sequence). This CDR3 contains 15 residues. DNA of the CDR3: TGTGCGACCAGGCTCCGTCTAGGGGCTGGCGAGACCCAGTACTTC. Protein: CATRLRLGAGETQYF.

The gene calls are TRBV30 and TRBJ2-4; 7 bases are shared with TRBD1. This CDR3 is 19 amino acids long. Germline-derived CDR1 and CDR2 are GTSNPN and SVGIG (reference sequence). V gave up 4 bases and J gave up 0 bases; unmatched junction bases: 18. CDR3 amino acids: CAWNVGTGTDLLAKNIQYF. The CDR3 coding sequence is TGTGCCTGGAATGTGGGTACCGGGACAGACCTCCTAGCCAAAAACATTCAGTACTTC.

V gene TRBV5-1 combines with J gene TRBJ1-1; TRBD1 matches 9 bases. With 4 bases clipped from V and 4 bases from J, the junction kept 8 bases outside the gene matches. CDR3 length: 15 amino acids. Germline-derived CDR1 and CDR2 are SGHRS and YFSETQ. The CDR3 nucleotides read TGCGCCAGCAGCAAATCGGGACAGGGAATCACTGAAGCTTTCTTT. This codes for CASSKSGQGITEAFF.

The chain links TRBV9 to TRBJ2-3, with 9 bases lining up with TRBD2. Germline V gene data show CDR1 as SGDLS and CDR2 as YYNGEE. V gave up 0 bases and J gave up 2 bases; unmatched junction bases: 4. CDR3 length equals 16 residues. CDR3 nucleotides: TGTGCCAGCAGCGTAGGGCTAGCGGGGTACACAGATACGCAGTATTTT. Encoded protein: CASSVGLAGYTDTQYF. Full variable domain (missing parts from reference TRBV9 and TRBJ2-3): DSGVTQTPKHLITATGQRVTLRCSPRSGDLSVYWYQQSLDQGLQFLIQYYNGEERAKGNILERFSAQQFPDLHSELNLSSLELGDSALYFCASSVGLAGYTDTQYFGPGTRLTVL.